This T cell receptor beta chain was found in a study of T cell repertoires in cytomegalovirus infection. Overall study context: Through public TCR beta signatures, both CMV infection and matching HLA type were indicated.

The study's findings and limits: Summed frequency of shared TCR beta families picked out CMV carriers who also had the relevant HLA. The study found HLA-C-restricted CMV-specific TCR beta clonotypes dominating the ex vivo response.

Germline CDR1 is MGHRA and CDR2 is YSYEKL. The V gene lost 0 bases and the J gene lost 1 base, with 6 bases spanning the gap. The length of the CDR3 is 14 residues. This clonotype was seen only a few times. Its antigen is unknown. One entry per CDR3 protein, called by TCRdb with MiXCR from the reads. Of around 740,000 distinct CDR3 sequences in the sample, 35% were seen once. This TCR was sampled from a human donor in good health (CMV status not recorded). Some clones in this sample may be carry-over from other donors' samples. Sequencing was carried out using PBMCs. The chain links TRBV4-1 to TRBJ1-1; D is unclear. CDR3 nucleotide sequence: TGCGCCAGCAGCCAAGATCCCGCGAACACTGAAGCTTTCTTT. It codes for CASSQDPANTEAFF.